The T cell receptor beta chain under discussion was sequenced for a study of T cell responses to AZD1222 COVID-19 vaccine. Some clones are missing from TCRdb's copy, which holds only in-frame ones; the method was immunoSEQ multiplex PCR. The sample contains some 140,000 clones, about 87% of which appear only once. In the case of this clone: The antigen remains unidentified.

Germline-derived CDR1 and CDR2 are MGHDK and SYGVNS. Trimming shortened V by 6 bases and J by 5 bases, and 10 bases separated the two germline ends. This CDR3 contains 12 residues. Study outcomes and limitations: At 160-218 and 743-854, vaccine-associated CD4 TCRs were dominant, and they spanned spike. Unmutated variant regions are reportedly targeted by nearly half of spike-specific TCRs. Scientists sampled the repertoires only once the peak T cell response had passed. Among those given AZD1222, only five or six were seropositive at baseline.

The V and J genes are TRBV25-1 and TRBJ1-2, with D perhaps TRBD1 (6 bases). This sequence originates from an adult in good health. Specimen: peripheral blood, collected on day 0 of AZD1222 vaccination. This chain's CDR3 is CASRLGAYGYTF. DNA for the CDR3: TGTGCCAGCAGATTGGGGGCTTATGGCTACACCTTC.